These 3 T cell receptor beta chains originate from one sample sequenced in a study of molecular identifiers for immune sequencing clone quantification. MiXCR, run by TCRdb on the PCR reads, gives a single entry per CDR3 protein. The sample has 600,000 to 650,000 distinct CDR3 sequences, just under 20% seen once. The sequenced sample was naive CD8+ T cells from blood, with Jurkat cell RNA spiked in. Subset here: FACS-sorted CD8+CD4-CCR7+CD45RA+ naive T cells. The receptors stem from a human donor in good health. Some libraries in this study had Jurkat cell RNA spiked in.

In its sample, this clonotype was seen a few times. The chain has TRBV11-3 and TRBJ2-7; D ambiguous. The CDR3 runs 15 residues. Trimming cost V 4 bases and J 3 bases, with 16 bases left between them. Germline CDR1 is SGHNT and CDR2 is YENEEA. The CDR3 region is CASSSGRNGVYEQYF. The CDR3 DNA follows: TGTGCCAGCAGCTCGGGTCGAAATGGAGTCTACGAGCAGTACTTC.

As concerns this clonotype: This may come from a read error, since a much larger clone is one base off. V usage is TRBV30 and J usage is TRBJ2-7; D unclear. Germline CDR1 reads GTSNPN; CDR2 reads SVGIG (reference sequence). CDR3 size: 14 residues. This CDR3 reads CVWSVGPASYEQYF. The CDR3 region has the DNA TGTGTCTGGAGTGTTGGACCGGCCTCCTACGAGCAGTACTTC.

Remarks on this clonotype: This may be a read error: a much more frequent sequence differs by one nucleotide. The CDR3 end shows no conserved phenylalanine or tryptophan, and so a read error is likely. The chain recombines TRBV7-6 with TRBJ2-1, with D perhaps TRBD1 (6 bases). Germline V gives CDR1 SGHVS, CDR2 FNYEAQ. V was cut by 1 base and J by 1 base, with 17 bases left in between. The CDR3 runs to 18 residues. The CDR3 sequence: CASSLGVRQGKSYNEQFS. CDR3 DNA sequence: TGTGCCAGCAGCTTAGGTGTTCGGCAGGGGAAATCCTACAATGAGCAGTTCTCC.